This TCR beta chain was retrieved from a study of graft-versus-host responses after intestinal transplantation. Study context: Every recipient had anti-thymocyte globulin induction and around 3 years of tacrolimus plus steroids.

As for this clone: Its antigen is currently unknown.

Clones were sequenced by immunoSEQ multiplex PCR, and TCRdb holds only the in-frame ones, with some missing. The data hold some 39,000 clones, with 85% to 90% observed a single time. The CDR3 runs to 17 residues. Germline loops: CDR1 MNHEY, CDR2 SMNVEV (reference sequence). The V end lost 3 bases, the J end lost 1 base, and 18 bases lay between the germline ends. Study results and caveats: Within allografts, high graft-versus-host to host-versus-graft clonal ratios were seen among patients with graft-donor T cell macrochimerism.

This chain connects TRBV27 to TRBJ1-1; no definite D call. This receptor was identified in a human patient who received an intestinal transplant, so some T cells may come from the graft donor. The material sequenced was PBMCs, taken 260 to 270 days after transplant. The chain's CDR3 is CASSFSQVLGSNTEAFF. CDR3 bases: TGTGCCAGCAGTTTTTCTCAGGTTTTGGGCTCGAACACTGAAGCTTTCTTT.